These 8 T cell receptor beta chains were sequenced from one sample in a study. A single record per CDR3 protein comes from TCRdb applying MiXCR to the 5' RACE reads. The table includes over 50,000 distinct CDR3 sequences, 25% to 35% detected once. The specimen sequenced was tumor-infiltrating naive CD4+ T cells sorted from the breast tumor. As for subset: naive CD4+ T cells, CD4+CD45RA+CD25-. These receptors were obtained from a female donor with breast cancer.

CDR3 loop: CASSLWQGGSSPLHF. DNA for the CDR3: TGTGCCAGCAGTTTATGGCAGGGAGGAAGTTCACCCCTCCACTTT. The rearrangement uses TRBV27 and TRBJ1-6, with TRBD1 as a possible D gene (5 bases). Trimming removed 1 base at V and 9 bases at J, with 13 bases between. The CDR3 consists of 15 residues. Germline V gene lookup returns CDR1 MNHEY and CDR2 SMNVEV (reference sequence).

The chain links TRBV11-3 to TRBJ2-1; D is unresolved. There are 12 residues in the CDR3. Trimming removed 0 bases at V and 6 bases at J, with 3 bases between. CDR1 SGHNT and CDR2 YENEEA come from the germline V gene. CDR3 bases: TGTGCCAGCAGCTTAGAGAGCAATGAGCAGTTCTTC. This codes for CASSLESNEQFF.

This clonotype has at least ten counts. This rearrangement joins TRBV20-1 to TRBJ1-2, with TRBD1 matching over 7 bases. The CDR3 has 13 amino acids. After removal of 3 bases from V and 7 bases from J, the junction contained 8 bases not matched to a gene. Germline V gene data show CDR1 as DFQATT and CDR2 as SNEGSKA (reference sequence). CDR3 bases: TGCAGTGCTAGGATGGCAGGGGGAGCTGGCTACACCTTC. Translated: CSARMAGGAGYTF.

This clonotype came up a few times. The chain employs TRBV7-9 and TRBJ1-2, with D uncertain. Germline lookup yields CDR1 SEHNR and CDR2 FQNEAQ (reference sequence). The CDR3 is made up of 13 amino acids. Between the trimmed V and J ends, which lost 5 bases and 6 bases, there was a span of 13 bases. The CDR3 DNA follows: TGTGCCAGCAGCCCAATGAAGGTTAATGGCTACACCTTC. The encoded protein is CASSPMKVNGYTF.

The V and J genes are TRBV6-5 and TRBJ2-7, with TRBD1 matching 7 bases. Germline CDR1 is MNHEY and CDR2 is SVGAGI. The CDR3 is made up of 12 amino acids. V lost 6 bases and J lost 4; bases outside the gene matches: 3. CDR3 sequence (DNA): TGTGCCAGCAGCCTACAGGGGTACGAGCAGTACTTC. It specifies CASSLQGYEQYF.

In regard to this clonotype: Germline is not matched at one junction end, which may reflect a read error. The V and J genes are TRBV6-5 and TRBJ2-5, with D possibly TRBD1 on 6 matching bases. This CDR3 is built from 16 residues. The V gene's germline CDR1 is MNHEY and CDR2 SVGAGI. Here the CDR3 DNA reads TGTGCCAGCAGTTACTCCCCAGGGGAAGGGCAAGAGACCCGGTACTTC. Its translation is CASSYSPGEGQETRYF.

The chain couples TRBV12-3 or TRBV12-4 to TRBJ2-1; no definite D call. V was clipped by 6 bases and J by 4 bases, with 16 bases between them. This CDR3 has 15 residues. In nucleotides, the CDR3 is TGTGCCAGCAGCCCTACTACGCCCCTATACAATGAGCAGTTCTTC. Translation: CASSPTTPLYNEQFF.

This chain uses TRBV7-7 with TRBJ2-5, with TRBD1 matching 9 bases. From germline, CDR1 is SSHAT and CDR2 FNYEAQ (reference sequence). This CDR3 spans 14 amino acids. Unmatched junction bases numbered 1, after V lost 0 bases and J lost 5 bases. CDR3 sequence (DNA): TGTGCCAGCAGCTTAGCCGGGACAGGGGAGACCCAGTACTTC. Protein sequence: CASSLAGTGETQYF.